This T cell receptor (beta chain) was identified in a study of T cell responses to AZD1222 COVID-19 vaccine. V shed 3 bases, J shed 2 bases, and the junction held 6 bases outside the gene matches. CDR1 and CDR2 (germline): SGHTA, FQGNSA. The CDR3 has 16 amino acids. The assay was immunoSEQ multiplex PCR, and TCRdb's table has in-frame clones only and misses some. The table shows about 100,000 clones, with 86% occurring only once. The clonotype comes from an adult in good health. The V and J genes are TRBV7-2 and TRBJ1-5, with 8 bases that match TRBD1. This sample comprised peripheral blood, obtained on day 0 of AZD1222 vaccination. CDR3 protein: CASSFRDRGGNQPQHF. CDR3 coding DNA: TGTGCCAGCAGCTTTCGTGACAGGGGTGGCAATCAGCCCCAGCATTTT.